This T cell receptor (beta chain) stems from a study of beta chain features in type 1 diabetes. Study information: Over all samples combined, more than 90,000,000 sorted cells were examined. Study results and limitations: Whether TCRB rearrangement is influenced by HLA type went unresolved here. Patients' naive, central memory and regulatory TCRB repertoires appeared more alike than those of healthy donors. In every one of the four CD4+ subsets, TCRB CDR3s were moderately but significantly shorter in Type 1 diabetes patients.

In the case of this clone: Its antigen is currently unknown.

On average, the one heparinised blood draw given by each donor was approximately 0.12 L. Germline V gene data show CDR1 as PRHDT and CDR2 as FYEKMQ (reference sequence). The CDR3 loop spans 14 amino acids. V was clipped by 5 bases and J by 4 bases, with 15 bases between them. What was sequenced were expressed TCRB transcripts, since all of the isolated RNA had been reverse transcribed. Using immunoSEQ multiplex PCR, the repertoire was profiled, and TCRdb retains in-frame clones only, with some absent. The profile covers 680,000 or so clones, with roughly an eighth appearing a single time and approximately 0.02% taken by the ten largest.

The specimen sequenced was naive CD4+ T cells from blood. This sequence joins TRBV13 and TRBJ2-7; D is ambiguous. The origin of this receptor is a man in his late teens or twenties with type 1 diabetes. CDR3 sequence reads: CASSLSRDGYEQYF. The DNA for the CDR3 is TGTGCCAGCAGCCTGTCAAGGGATGGGTACGAGCAGTACTTC.